Below are 14 T cell receptor beta chains sequenced from a single sample in a study of tumor-infiltrating lymphocytes in oesophageal squamous cell carcinoma listed by TCRdb under 2016. The method behind the library was PCR. Sequencing used an Illumina HiSeq 2000. The public sequencing data were trimmed at Q25 with fastp and processed into clonotypes with MiXCR by TCRdb, which kept only in-frame beta chains. A single entry per CDR3 protein holds the most common genes and DNA from its merged rows. Across this sample there are about 12,000 distinct CDR3 sequences, with around 56% seen only once. The ten biggest clones cover approximately 30% of the sample. Sequencing was done on a sample of esophageal tumor tissue. The receptors stem from a female donor with esophageal squamous cell carcinoma.

This chain connects TRBV5-6 to TRBJ2-5; D could derive from TRBD1 or TRBD2 (5 bases each). The J call is doubtful: the DNA matches TRBJ2-1 better. The V gene's germline CDR1 is SGHDT and CDR2 YYEEEE. The CDR3 has 14 residues. The CDR3 region is CASSSRDVRSIQFF. The DNA for the CDR3 is TGTGCCAGCAGCTCCCGGGACGTACGTAGCATTCAGTTCTTC.

By share of the sample, this clonotype is large. This sequence joins TRBV11-3 and TRBJ2-1; 9 bases align to TRBD1. The CDR3 is 16 amino acids. The J segment lost 4 bases and the V segment lost 5 bases, leaving 9 bases of the junction unmatched. The germline gives CDR1 SGHNT, CDR2 YENEEA. The CDR3, as DNA: TGTGCCAGCAGCCCGCGACAGGGACAGGGATACAATGAGCAGTTCTTC. Amino acids: CASSPRQGQGYNEQFF.

The rearrangement uses TRBV7-2 and TRBJ2-4, with D unresolved. This CDR3 has 14 residues. V was trimmed by 5 bases and J by 13 bases, leaving 21 bases between them. Germline V gives CDR1 SGHTA, CDR2 FQGNSA. The CDR3 sequence is CASSRTGRTDTQYF. The DNA of the CDR3 is TGTGCCAGCAGCCGTACTGGACGCACAGATACGCAGTACTTC. Filled out from reference TRBV7-2 and TRBJ2-4, the complete variable domain reads GAGVSQSPSNKVTEKGKDVELRCDPISGHTALYWYRQSLGQGLEFLIYFQGNSAPDKSGLPSDRFSAERTGGSVSTLTIQRTQQEDSAVYLCASSRTGRTDTQYFGAGTRLSVL.

The chain joins TRBV6-1 to TRBJ2-7; D is unclear. The J call is uncertain, as TRBJ2-1 better fits the DNA end. The CDR3 runs to 11 residues. From germline, CDR1 is MNHNS and CDR2 SASEGT. CDR3 sequence (DNA): TGTGCCAGCCTAAGCTACAATGAGCAGTTCTTC. This sequence encodes CASLSYNEQFF.

In this sample, this clonotype is medium-sized. The chain's CDR3 is CASSLAGPRHGGDTEAFF. CDR3 in DNA: TGTGCCAGCAGCTTAGCTGGGCCCCGCCATGGAGGTGACACTGAAGCTTTCTTT. This chain connects TRBV7-6 to TRBJ1-1, with no clear D. V lost 0 bases, J lost 3 bases, and 20 bases lay in between. This CDR3 spans 18 amino acids. Germline V gives CDR1 SGHVS, CDR2 FNYEAQ.

This clonotype was seen at least ten times. The J gene is TRBJ2-7, the V gene TRBV19, with D perhaps TRBD1 (6 bases). Trimming shortened V by 4 bases and J by 5 bases, and 12 bases separated the two germline ends. The germline V gene encodes CDR1 LNHDA and CDR2 SQIVND (reference sequence). The CDR3 consists of 13 residues. The CDR3 coding sequence is TGTGCCAGTAGTAAGAGACAGGCAGACGAGCAGTACTTC. Protein sequence: CASSKRQADEQYF. Drawing the rest from reference TRBV19 and TRBJ2-7, the complete variable domain is DGGITQSPKYLFRKEGQNVTLSCEQNLNHDAMYWYRQDPGQGLRLIYYSQIVNDFQKGDIAEGYSVSREKKESFPLTVTSAQKNPTAFYLCASSKRQADEQYFGPGTRLTVT.

This clonotype rates as medium-sized. The chain employs TRBV7-9 and TRBJ1-2; D gene uncertain. The CDR3 is made up of 15 amino acids. Germline V CDR1 and CDR2: SEHNR, FQNEAQ (reference sequence). Deletions cut 1 base from V and 8 bases from J, with 17 bases between. CDR3 DNA: TGTGCCAGCAGCTTAGAATCGGCCTCTCTAGGGGGCTACACCTTC. It specifies CASSLESASLGGYTF.

Concerning this clonotype itself: The missing conserved phenylalanine or tryptophan at the end of this CDR3 makes a read error likely. Because the CDR3's place on the DNA is in doubt, the DNA is left out and the CDR3 is given as listed by TCRdb. This chain uses TRBV7-3 with TRBJ1-1. The CDR3 is 20 amino acids in total, end residues counted. CDR1 SGHTA and CDR2 FQGTGA come from the germline V gene. CDR3 amino acids: CASSLESGVGHATDTQYFGQ.

The chain combines TRBV7-3 with TRBJ2-5; 9 nucleotides match TRBD2. The J call may be faulty, since TRBJ2-7 better matches the DNA end. From germline, CDR1 is SGHTA and CDR2 FQGTGA. The length of the CDR3 is 14 residues. This CDR3 is CASSLLTSGYEQYF. DNA of the CDR3: TGTGCCAGCAGCTTATTGACTAGCGGCTACGAGCAGTACTTC.

This clonotype was counted a single time. The rearrangement uses TRBV7-2 and TRBJ2-4; no firm D call. Gene TRBJ2-1 matches the end of the DNA better, so the J call may be wrong. The CDR3 is made up of 12 amino acids. Germline V gene sequence: CDR1 SGHTA, CDR2 FQGNSA. This CDR3 is CASSPLPYEQFF. DNA of the CDR3: TGTGCCAGCAGCCCCCTTCCCTACGAGCAGTTCTTC.

With regard to this clonotype: Since a much larger clone is just one base distant, this may be a read error. The chain links TRBV19 to TRBJ2-1; D not certain. Deletions cut 7 bases from V and 10 bases from J, with 17 bases between. This CDR3 is 13 amino acids long. CDR1 LNHDA and CDR2 SQIVND come from the germline V gene (reference sequence). The CDR3 nucleotides read TGTGCCAGTATGAATCGGAACTCCTACGAGCAGTTCTTC. Its translation: CASMNRNSYEQFF.

The chain uses TRBV6-8 and TRBJ2-4, with 7 bases identical to TRBD1. Germline V CDR1 and CDR2: MNHGY, SAAAGT. The CDR3 is 17 residues long. The V and J ends lost 5 bases and 4 bases, in that order; junction bases with no gene match: 14. Written as DNA, the CDR3 is TGTGCCAGCAGTGCTGCTACTTCCGGGACAGTGAAAAACATTCAGTACTTC. Amino acid sequence: CASSAATSGTVKNIQYF.

The CDR3 reads CASSEGHYSSYEQYF. CDR3 bases: TGTGCCAGCAGTGAGGGACATTATAGCTCCTACGAGCAGTACTTC. The genes are TRBV6-1 and TRBJ2-7, with TRBD1 as a possible D gene (6 bases). From germline, CDR1 is MNHNS and CDR2 SASEGT. The CDR3 is made up of 15 amino acids. Trimming pared 3 bases from V and 0 bases from J, leaving 12 bases between.

This clonotype was seen only once. This may stem from a read error, because a much larger clone lies one nucleotide away. V usage is TRBV9 and J usage is TRBJ2-1; D is perhaps TRBD2 (6 bases). V was trimmed by 4 bases and J by 10 bases, leaving 12 bases between them. Germline V lookup: CDR1 SGDLS, CDR2 YYNGEE. CDR3 length equals 12 residues. CDR3 DNA sequence: TGTGCCAGCAGCTCCCGACTAGACGAGCAGTTCTTC. This codes for CASSSRLDEQFF.